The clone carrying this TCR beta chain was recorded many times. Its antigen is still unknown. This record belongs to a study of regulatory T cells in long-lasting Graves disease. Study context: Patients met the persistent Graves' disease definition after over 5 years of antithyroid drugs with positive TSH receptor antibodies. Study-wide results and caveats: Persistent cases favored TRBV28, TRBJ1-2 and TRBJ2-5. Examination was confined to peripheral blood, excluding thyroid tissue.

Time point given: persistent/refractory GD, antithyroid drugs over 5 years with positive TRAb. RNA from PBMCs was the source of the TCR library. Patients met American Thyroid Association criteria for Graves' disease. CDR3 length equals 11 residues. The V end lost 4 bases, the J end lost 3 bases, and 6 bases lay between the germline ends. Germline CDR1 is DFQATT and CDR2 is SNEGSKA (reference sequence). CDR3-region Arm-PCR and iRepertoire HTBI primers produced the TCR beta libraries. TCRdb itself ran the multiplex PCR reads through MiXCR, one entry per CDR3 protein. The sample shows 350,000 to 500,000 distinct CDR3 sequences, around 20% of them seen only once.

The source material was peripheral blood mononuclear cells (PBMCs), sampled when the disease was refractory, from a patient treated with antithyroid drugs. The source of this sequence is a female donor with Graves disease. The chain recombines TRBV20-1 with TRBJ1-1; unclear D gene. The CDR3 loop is CSANGDTEAFF. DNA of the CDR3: TGCAGTGCTAACGGGGACACTGAAGCTTTCTTT.